This TCR beta chain was recovered during a study of blood T cell repertoires in COVID-19. Study-wide context: There were acute and convalescent COVID-19 samples, and they came from the United States, Italy and Spain.

In the authors' methods: Amplification with reference gene primers provided the estimates of nucleated cell counts. The protocol was immunoSEQ multiplex PCR, while the TCRdb copy is restricted to in-frame clones and leaves out a portion. Clonal size and the V and J genes are those of that table, whereas D and trimming came from the DNA. The table has about 400,000 clones, under 90% seen once. CDR3 length equals 16 residues. V lost 6 bases to trimming and J lost 4 bases; unmatched junction nucleotides: 11. The germline V gene encodes CDR1 SGDLS and CDR2 YYNGEE. The age range of participants was about 18 to 95 years, with residence in roughly 25 US areas. Participant-given clinical history determined each cohort assignment.

The chain employs TRBV9 and TRBJ2-1; 9 nucleotides match TRBD2. The sequence came from a woman aged 25 to 39 who had recovered from COVID-19. The source material was PBMCs or T cells enriched from blood (not recorded which). CDR3 protein: CASTPFGAGGYNEQFF. For the CDR3, the DNA is TGTGCCAGCACCCCCTTCGGAGCGGGGGGTTACAATGAGCAGTTCTTC.